This TCR beta chain was obtained from a study of regulatory T cells in long-lasting Graves disease (dated by TCRdb to about 2021). Context from the whole study: To count as having persistent Graves' disease, a patient had to have received antithyroid drug treatment for over 5 years with TSH receptor autoantibodies remaining persistently positive. This study used TCR sequencing and RNA sequencing of peripheral blood to compare persistent Graves' disease patients against newly diagnosed Graves' disease patients. The study was conducted in China and was registered as a clinical trial. A total of about 33 samples underwent TCR sequencing, from about 13 patients with persistent Graves' disease and 20 or so patients with newly diagnosed Graves' disease. Antithyroid drugs had been taken for approximately 10 years on average by persistent Graves' disease patients in the clinical cohort. Summary of the overall study and its limitations: Only the TCR beta chain was sequenced and analyzed. Patients with persistent disease shared more public clonotypes (about 2,500) than newly diagnosed patients did (roughly 970). Compared with newly diagnosed patients, persistent Graves' disease patients had lower TCR Shannon entropy and fewer highly expanded clones, which suggests clonal expansion. The authors acknowledged the small sample size as a limitation that may reduce accuracy. Persistent disease showed preferential use of TRBV28, TRBJ1-2 and TRBJ2-5, whereas newly diagnosed disease favored TRBV20-1 and TRBJ2-1. Peripheral blood alone was examined, since thyroid tissue, which constituted the primary lesion, could not be accessed.

Library creation used multiplex PCR. The reads were generated on an Illumina HiSeq 4000. TCR beta libraries were built with iRepertoire HTBI primers and Arm-PCR amplification of CDR3 regions. Before sequencing, the PCR products underwent gel purification. As for the original processing: Gene usage analysis of CDR3 amino acid clonotypes relied on the 60 or so TRBV and about 15 TRBJ segments identified across samples. Filtered high-quality paired reads were merged into contigs using COPE and FqMerger. BLAST was used to align contigs to IMGT TRBV, TRBD and TRBJ reference genes, and CDR3 was defined according to IMGT. Any clonotype with a frequency above 0.1% was counted as a highly expanded clone. Repertoire diversity was measured by Shannon entropy, and V-J evenness by the Gini coefficient. A clonotype was considered public if more than one individual shared it. TCRdb reprocessing: public reads trimmed at Q25 with fastp, clones called with MiXCR, in-frame beta chains kept. Rows are combined by CDR3 protein, so each entry shows the most common genes and DNA. V and J calls and clone size were set by TCRdb, not the authors. Recorded for this sample are approximately 500,000 distinct CDR3 sequences; 20% to 25% of them occurred a single time. The ten top clones hold 7% to 9% of the sample.

The table lists this clonotype with many counts. The clone's antigen remains unknown. One base away there is no much larger clone; base qualities are not given. The time point label on this specimen signifies: persistent/refractory GD, antithyroid drugs over 5 years with positive TRAb. For both TCR sequencing and RNA sequencing, RNA was extracted from PBMCs using TRIzol. The diagnosis of Graves' disease followed American Thyroid Association guidelines. Patients for the study were recruited at an endocrinology department in Xi'an, China. Each patient gave approximately 9 milliliters of peripheral blood, collected in an EDTA anticoagulant tube. Ficoll Paque Plus density gradient separation was used to isolate PBMCs, and no further T cell sorting was done. An Agilent 2100 Bioanalyzer and agarose gel were used to assess RNA quality, and a NanoDrop 2000 was used to measure RNA concentration. The CDR3 starts with the cysteine, ends with the phenylalanine, and has 13 residues. The entry retains the CDR3 DNA only, 39 bases that are in frame from base 1. The junction shows trimming of 6 bases on V and 4 bases on J, plus 12 bases between the germline ends.

Sample: peripheral blood mononuclear cells (PBMCs), taken when the disease was refractory, from a patient treated with antithyroid drugs. This sequence originates from a female donor with Graves disease. This sequence uses TRBV12-3 or TRBV12-4 and TRBJ1-1, with no D gene named confidently. The DNA reads TGTGCCAGCAGCTCGACGGTGATCACTGAAGCTTTCTTT. Its amino acids are CASSSTVITEAFF.